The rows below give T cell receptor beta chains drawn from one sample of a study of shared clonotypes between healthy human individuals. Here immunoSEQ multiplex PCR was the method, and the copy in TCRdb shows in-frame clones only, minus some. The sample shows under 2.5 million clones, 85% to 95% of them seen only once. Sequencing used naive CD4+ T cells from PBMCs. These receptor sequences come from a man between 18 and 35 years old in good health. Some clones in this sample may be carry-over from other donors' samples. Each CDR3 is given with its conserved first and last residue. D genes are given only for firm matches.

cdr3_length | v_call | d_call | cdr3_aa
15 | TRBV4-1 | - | CASSQDPRRGGEQYF
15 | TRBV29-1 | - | CSAGGQGSSGNTIYF
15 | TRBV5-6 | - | CASSLMTLEREKLFF
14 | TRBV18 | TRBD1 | CASSPWTGPNTAFF
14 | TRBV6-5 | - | CASRGVGSTGELFF
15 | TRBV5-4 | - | CASSLGVPSSYEQYF
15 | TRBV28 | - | CASSRTHTATDTQYF
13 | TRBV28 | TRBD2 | CASLQLAGETQYF
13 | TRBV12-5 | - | CASSRWGRETQYF
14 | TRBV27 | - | CASSSDGQSYGYTF
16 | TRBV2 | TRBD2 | CASSSRLAGVYNEQFF
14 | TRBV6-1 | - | CASSPEVGNQPQHF
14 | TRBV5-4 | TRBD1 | CASSSPGQGETQYF
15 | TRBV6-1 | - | CASSIRTENHYEQYF
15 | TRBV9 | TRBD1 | CASSATGTGGYGYTF
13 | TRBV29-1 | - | CSVDSSLTDTQYF
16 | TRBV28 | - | CASTFRGNANTGELFF
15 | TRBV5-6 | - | CASSRGRGNTGELFF
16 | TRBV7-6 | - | CASSLSSSQLGTEAFF
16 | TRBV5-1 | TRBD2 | CASSPHASGVNNEQFF
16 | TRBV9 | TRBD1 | CASSRQGIGAGEKLFF
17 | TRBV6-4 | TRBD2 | CASSEKGLAGGYNEQFF
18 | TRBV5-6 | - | CASSLGVRGATDTYEQYF
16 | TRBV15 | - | CATSRATASSYNEQFF
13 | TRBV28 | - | CASSLGQGPEAFF
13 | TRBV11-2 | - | CAASTVNTGELFF
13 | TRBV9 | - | CASSVFGGETQYF
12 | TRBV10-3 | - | CAISDTGFGYTF
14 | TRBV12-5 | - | CASGSGMGTDTQYF
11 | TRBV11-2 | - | CASSFGGPQYF
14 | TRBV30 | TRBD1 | CALDRGLGANVLTF
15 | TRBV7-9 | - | CASSLGRQGNEKLFF
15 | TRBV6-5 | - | CASRPRGRGAARAFF
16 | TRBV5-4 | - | CASSLAGGGSYNEQFF
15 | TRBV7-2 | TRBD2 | CASSVRTSGTYEQYF
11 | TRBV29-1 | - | CSADGGSEAFF
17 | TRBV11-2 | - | CASSTRALQGEAKTQYF
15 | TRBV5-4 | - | CASSSSTTSRHEQFF
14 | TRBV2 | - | CASSGESVSYEQYF
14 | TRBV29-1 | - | CSVEGWAAPNGYTF
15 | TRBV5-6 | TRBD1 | CASSSRDRRNSPLHF
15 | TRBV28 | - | CASSLVWGLGNTIYF
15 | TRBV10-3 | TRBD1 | CAISGLQGTTGELFF
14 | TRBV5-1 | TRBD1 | CASSTGTGGNEQFF
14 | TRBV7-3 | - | CACSRGQAKSEQFF
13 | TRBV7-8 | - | CASSLDRADTQYF
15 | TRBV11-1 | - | CASSLGLAYTGELFF
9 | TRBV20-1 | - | CSATRTQYF
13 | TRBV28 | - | CASSWDTVGPQHF
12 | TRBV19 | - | CACGRLNEKLFF
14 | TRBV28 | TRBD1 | CATATRQGEETQYF
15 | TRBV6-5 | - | CASRRHSTGTDTQYF
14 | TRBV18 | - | CASSPRMGLGEQYF
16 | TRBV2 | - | CASLPLTGLSGNTIYF
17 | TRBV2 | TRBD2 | CASSGGSGTTLYNEQFF
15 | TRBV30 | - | CAWSLDAGGGNEQFF
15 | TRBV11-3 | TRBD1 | CASSSKGGGPYEQYF
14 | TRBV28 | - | CASSLVGPSYEQYF
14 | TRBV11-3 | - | CASSLVIRDTEAFF